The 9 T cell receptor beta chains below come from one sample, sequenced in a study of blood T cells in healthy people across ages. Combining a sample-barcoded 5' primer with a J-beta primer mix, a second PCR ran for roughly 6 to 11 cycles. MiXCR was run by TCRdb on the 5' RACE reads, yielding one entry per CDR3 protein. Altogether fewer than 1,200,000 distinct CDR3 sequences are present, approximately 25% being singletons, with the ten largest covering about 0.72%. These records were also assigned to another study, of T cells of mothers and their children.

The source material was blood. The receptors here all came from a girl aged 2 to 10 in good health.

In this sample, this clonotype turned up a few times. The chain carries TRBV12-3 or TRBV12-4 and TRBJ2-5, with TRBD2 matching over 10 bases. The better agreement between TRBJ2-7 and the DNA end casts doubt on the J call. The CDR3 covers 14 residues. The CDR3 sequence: CASRASSGGHEQYF. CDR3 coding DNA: TGTGCCAGCAGGGCATCTAGCGGGGGTCACGAGCAGTACTTC.

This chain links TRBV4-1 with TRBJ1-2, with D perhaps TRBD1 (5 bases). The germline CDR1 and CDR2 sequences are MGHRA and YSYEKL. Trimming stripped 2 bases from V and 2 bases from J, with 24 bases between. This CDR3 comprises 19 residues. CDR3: CASSQLLGMRGGRNYGYTF. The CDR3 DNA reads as TGCGCCAGCAGCCAATTATTGGGGATGAGGGGCGGTCGGAACTATGGCTACACCTTC.

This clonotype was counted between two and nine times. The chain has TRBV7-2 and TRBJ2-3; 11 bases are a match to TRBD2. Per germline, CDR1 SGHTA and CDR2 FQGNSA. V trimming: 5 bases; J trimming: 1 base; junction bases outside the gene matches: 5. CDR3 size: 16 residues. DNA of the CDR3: TGTGCCAGCAGCGGTAAACTAGCGGGAGGCACAGATACGCAGTATTTT. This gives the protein CASSGKLAGGTDTQYF.

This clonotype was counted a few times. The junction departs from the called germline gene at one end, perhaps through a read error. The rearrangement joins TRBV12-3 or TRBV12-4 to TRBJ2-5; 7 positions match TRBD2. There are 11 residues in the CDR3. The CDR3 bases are TGTGCCAGCAGGGACGCGGGAGTTCCGTTCTTC. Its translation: CASRDAGVPFF.

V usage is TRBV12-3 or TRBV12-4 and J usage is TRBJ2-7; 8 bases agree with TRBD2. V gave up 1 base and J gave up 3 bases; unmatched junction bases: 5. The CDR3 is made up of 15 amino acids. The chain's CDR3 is CASSLGFGRGYEQYF. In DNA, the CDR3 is TGTGCCAGCAGTTTAGGATTCGGGAGGGGCTACGAGCAGTACTTC.

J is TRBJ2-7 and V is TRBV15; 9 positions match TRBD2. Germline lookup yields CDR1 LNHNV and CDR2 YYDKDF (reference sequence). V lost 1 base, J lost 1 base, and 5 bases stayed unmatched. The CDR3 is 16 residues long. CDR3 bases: TGTGCCACCAGCAGAGCGGTAGCGGGGGCTTCCTACGAGCAGTACTTC. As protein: CATSRAVAGASYEQYF.

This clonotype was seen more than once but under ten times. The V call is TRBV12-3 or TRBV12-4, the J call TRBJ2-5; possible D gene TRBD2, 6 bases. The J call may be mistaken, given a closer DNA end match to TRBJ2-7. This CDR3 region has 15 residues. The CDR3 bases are TGTGCCAGCAGTTTAGCCCCCGGAGGGTCCTACGAGCAGTACTTC. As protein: CASSLAPGGSYEQYF.

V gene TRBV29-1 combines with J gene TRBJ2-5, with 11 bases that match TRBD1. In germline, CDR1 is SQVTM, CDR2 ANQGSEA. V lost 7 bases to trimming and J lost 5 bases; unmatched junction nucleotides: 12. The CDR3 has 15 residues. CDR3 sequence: CSAWTGGGWIETQYF. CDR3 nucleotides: TGCAGCGCCTGGACAGGGGGCGGTTGGATTGAGACCCAGTACTTC. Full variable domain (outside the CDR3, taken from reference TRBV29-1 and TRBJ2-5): SAVISQKPSRDICQRGTSLTIQCQVDSQVTMMFWYRQQPGQSLTLIATANQGSEATYESGFVIDKFPISRPNLTFSTLTVSNMSPEDSSIYLCSAWTGGGWIETQYFGPGTRLLVL.

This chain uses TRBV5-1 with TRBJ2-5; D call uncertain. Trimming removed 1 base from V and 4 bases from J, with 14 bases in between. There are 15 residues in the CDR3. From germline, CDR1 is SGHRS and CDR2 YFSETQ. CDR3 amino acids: CASSLSGEERETQYF. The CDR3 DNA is TGCGCCAGCAGCTTGAGTGGAGAGGAAAGAGAGACCCAGTACTTC.